The 15 T cell receptor beta chains in this list originate from one sample, sequenced in a study of siplizumab effects on memory and regulatory T cells. Method: immunoSEQ multiplex PCR; TCRdb's copy keeps in-frame clones and lacks some. The sample carries 100,000 to 110,000 clones, 91% recorded once. The sample consisted of CD4+ T cells sorted from blood. The receptors derive from a human donor in good health.

This chain joins TRBV7-9 and TRBJ1-2, with no clear D. Deletions cut 5 bases from V and 7 bases from J, with 8 bases between. Germline CDR1 is SEHNR and CDR2 is FQNEAQ (reference sequence). The CDR3 spans 11 residues. In DNA form, the CDR3 reads TGTGCCAGCAGCCCTGGATTTGGCTACACCTTC. This encodes CASSPGFGYTF.

CDR3: CASSLNQNTEAFF. In nucleotides, the CDR3 is TGTGCCAGCAGCTTAAACCAGAACACTGAAGCTTTCTTT. This chain joins TRBV7-8 and TRBJ1-1; D unresolved. The CDR3 loop spans 13 amino acids. Per the germline V gene, CDR1 is SGHVS and CDR2 is FQNEAQ. With 2 bases removed from V and 1 base from J, the gap between germline ends came to 5 bases. Based on the CDR3 plus reference TRBV7-8 and TRBJ1-1, the full variable domain is GAGVSQSPRYKVAKRGQDVALRCDPISGHVSLFWYQQALGQGPEFLTYFQNEAQLDKSGLPSDRFFAERPEGSVSTLKIQRTQQEDSAVYLCASSLNQNTEAFFGQGTRLTVV.

The V and J genes are TRBV11-3 and TRBJ2-1; D remains ambiguous. The V and J ends lost 3 bases and 15 bases respectively, with 15 bases between them. Germline V gives CDR1 SGHNT, CDR2 YENEEA. CDR3 length: 12 amino acids. The CDR3 nucleotides read TGTGCCAGCAGCTTCTCAGCGACCGCCGTGTTCTTC. Its translation: CASSFSATAVFF.

J is TRBJ1-1 and V is TRBV7-2, with 8 positions matching TRBD1. CDR3 length: 14 residues. In germline, CDR1 is SGHTA, CDR2 FQGNSA. V gave up 3 bases and J gave up 5 bases; unmatched junction bases: 5. In DNA form, the CDR3 reads TGTGCCAGCAGCTTCTTCAGGGGGCAGACTGAAGCTTTCTTT. Translating gives CASSFFRGQTEAFF.

The V call is TRBV7-2, the J call TRBJ2-7; the match to TRBD1 covers 9 bases. CDR1 is SGHTA, CDR2 FQGNSA, per germline. The V segment lost 5 bases and the J segment 2 bases; nucleotides outside the gene matches: 7. The CDR3 is made up of 15 amino acids. The CDR3 is CASSAVGQGPYEQYF. The CDR3 bases are TGTGCCAGCAGCGCCGTGGGACAGGGACCCTACGAGCAGTACTTC. The full variable domain, with the rest looked up from reference TRBV7-2 and TRBJ2-7, is GAGVSQSPSNKVTEKGKDVELRCDPISGHTALYWYRQSLGQGLEFLIYFQGNSAPDKSGLPSDRFSAERTGGSVSTLTIQRTQQEDSAVYLCASSAVGQGPYEQYFGPGTRLTVT.

The CDR3, as DNA: TGTGCCAGCAGGCCGGGGGGCGGAAACACCATATATTTT. Translated: CASRPGGGNTIYF. The rearrangement joins TRBV9 to TRBJ1-3; D might be TRBD1 (6 bases). The CDR3 is made up of 13 amino acids. Germline values: CDR1 SGDLS, CDR2 YYNGEE. V dropped 5 bases and J dropped 4 bases, with 10 bases sitting between them.

The chain employs TRBV5-1 and TRBJ1-1; D uncertain. This CDR3 contains 13 residues. CDR1 SGHRS and CDR2 YFSETQ come from the germline V gene. Trimming removed 3 bases from V and 4 bases from J, with 10 bases in between. In DNA form, the CDR3 reads TGCGCCAGCAGCTCGCCCCTGGGCACTGAAGCTTTCTTT. It encodes CASSSPLGTEAFF.

This rearrangement joins TRBV2 to TRBJ2-5; TRBD2 aligns across 8 bases. J lost 2 bases, V lost 6 bases, and 8 bases had no gene match. Germline-derived CDR1 and CDR2 are SNHLY and FYNNEI. There are 15 residues in the CDR3. The CDR3 reads CASRSRSGGQETQYF. The CDR3 DNA sequence: TGTGCCAGCAGGTCCCGTTCGGGGGGGCAAGAGACCCAGTACTTC.

CDR3 sequence: CASSSPPGLAGDTQYF. The DNA for the CDR3 is TGTGCCAGCAGTTCCCCACCGGGACTAGCAGGGGATACGCAGTATTTT. The chain uses TRBV6-5 and TRBJ2-3; 9 nucleotides agree with TRBD2. Germline-derived CDR1 and CDR2 are MNHEY and SVGAGI. The junction had 11 bases not matched to a gene; V was cut back by 4 bases and J by 6 bases. CDR3 size: 16 residues.

The rearrangement links TRBV18 to TRBJ2-3, with 10 bases that match TRBD2. In germline, CDR1 is KGHSH, CDR2 LQKENI. V was clipped by 3 bases and J by 2 bases; unmatched bases: 5. The CDR3 is made up of 16 amino acids. The CDR3 nucleotides are TGTGCCAGCTCACCCCAGCGGGGGGGACCCACAGATACGCAGTATTTT. It yields the protein CASSPQRGGPTDTQYF.

Only one count was recorded for this clone. The chain carries TRBV2 and TRBJ1-5; D remains unclear. Germline V CDR1 and CDR2: SNHLY, FYNNEI. The CDR3 is 17 residues long. Trimming removed 6 bases at V and 2 bases at J, with 20 bases between. This CDR3 reads CASSDQAGARGNQPQHF. The CDR3 DNA reads TGTGCCAGCAGCGACCAAGCGGGCGCGCGGGGCAATCAGCCCCAGCATTTT.

This chain joins TRBV9 and TRBJ2-1, with TRBD1 matching over 9 bases. V lost 4 bases and J lost 9; bases outside the gene matches: 5. From germline, CDR1 is SGDLS and CDR2 YYNGEE. The length of the CDR3 is 13 residues. This CDR3 is CASSSDRGTEQFF. The CDR3 DNA follows: TGTGCCAGCAGCTCGGACAGGGGCACTGAGCAGTTCTTC.

This chain links TRBV12-5 with TRBJ2-2; D is ambiguous. Trimming stripped 0 bases from V and 7 bases from J, with 6 bases between. Germline V gene data show CDR1 as LGHNT and CDR2 as FRNRAP. CDR3 size: 13 residues. Written as DNA, the CDR3 is TGTGCTAGTGGTTTGGTATCCGGCGGGGAGCTGTTTTTT. Amino acids: CASGLVSGGELFF.

This rearrangement joins TRBV4-3 to TRBJ2-7; 9 nucleotides agree with TRBD2. J was trimmed by 6 bases and V by 4 bases; bases with no gene match: 7. CDR3 length: 14 residues. Germline lookup yields CDR1 LGHNA and CDR2 YSLEER. The CDR3 nucleotides are TGCGCCAGCAGCCCCCTAGGCGGGGGGGGCGAGCAGTACTTC. Residues: CASSPLGGGGEQYF.

The table lists this clone with a few counts. This same CDR3 is encoded by further DNA sequences in the sample. The gene calls are TRBV6-5 and TRBJ1-2; maybe TRBD1 (5 bases). Germline assignment: CDR1 MNHEY and CDR2 SVGAGI. V gave up 0 bases and J gave up 4 bases, with 6 bases separating them. The CDR3 has 13 amino acids. In nucleotides, the CDR3 is TGTGCCAGCAGTTACTCAGGGACCTATGGCTACACCTTC. It yields the protein CASSYSGTYGYTF.